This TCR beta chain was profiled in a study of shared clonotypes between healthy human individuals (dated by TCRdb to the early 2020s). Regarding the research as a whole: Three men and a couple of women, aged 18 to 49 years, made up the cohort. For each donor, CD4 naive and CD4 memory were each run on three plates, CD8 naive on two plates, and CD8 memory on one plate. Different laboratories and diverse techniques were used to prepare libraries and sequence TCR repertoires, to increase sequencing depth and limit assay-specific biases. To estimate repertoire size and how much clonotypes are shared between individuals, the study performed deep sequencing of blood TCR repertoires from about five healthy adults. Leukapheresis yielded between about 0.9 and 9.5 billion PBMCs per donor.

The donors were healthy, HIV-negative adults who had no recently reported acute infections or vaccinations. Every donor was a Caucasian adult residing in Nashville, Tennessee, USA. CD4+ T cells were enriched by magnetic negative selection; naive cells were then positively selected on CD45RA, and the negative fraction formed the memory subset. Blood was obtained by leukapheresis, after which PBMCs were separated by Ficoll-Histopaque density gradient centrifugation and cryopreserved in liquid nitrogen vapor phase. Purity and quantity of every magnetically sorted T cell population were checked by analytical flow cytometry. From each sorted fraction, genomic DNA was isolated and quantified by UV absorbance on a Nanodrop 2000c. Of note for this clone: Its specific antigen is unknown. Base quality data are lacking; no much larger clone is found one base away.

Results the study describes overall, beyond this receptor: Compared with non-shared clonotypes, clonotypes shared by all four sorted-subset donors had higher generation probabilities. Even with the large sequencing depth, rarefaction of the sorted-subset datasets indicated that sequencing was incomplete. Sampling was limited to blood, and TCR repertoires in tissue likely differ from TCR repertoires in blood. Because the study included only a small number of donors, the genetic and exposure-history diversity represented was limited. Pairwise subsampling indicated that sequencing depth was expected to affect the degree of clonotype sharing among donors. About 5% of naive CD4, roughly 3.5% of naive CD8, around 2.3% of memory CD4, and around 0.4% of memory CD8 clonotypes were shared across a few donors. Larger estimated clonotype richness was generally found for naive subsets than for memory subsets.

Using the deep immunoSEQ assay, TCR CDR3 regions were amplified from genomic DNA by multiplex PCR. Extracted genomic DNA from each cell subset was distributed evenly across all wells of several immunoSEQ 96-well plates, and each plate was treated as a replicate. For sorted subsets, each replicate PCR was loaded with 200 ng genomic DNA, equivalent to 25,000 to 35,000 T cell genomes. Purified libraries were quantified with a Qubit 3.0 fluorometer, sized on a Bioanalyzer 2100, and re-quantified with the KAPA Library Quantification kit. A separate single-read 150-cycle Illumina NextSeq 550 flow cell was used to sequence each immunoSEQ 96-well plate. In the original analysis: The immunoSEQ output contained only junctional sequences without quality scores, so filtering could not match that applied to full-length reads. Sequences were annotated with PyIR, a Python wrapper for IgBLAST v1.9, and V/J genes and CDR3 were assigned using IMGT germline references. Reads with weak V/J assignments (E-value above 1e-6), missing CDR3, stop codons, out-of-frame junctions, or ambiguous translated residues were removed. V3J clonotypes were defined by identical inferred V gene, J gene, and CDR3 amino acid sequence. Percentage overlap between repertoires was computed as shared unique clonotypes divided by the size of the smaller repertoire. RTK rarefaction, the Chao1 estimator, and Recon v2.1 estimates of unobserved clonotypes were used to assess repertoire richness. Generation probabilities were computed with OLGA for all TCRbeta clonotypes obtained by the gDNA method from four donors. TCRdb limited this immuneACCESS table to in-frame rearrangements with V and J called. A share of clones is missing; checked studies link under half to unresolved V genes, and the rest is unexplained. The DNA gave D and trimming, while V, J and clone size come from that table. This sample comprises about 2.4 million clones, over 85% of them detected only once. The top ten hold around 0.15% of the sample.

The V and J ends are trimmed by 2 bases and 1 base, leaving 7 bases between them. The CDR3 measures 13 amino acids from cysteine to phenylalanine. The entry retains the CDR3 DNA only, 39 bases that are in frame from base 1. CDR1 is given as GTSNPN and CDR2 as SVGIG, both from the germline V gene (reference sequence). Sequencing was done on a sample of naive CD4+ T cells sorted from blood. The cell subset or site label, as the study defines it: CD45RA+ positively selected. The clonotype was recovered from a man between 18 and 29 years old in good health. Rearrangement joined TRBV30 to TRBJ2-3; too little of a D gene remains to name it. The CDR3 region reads CAWSKARTDTQYF. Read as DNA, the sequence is TGTGCCTGGAGTAAGGCCCGCACAGATACGCAGTATTTT.